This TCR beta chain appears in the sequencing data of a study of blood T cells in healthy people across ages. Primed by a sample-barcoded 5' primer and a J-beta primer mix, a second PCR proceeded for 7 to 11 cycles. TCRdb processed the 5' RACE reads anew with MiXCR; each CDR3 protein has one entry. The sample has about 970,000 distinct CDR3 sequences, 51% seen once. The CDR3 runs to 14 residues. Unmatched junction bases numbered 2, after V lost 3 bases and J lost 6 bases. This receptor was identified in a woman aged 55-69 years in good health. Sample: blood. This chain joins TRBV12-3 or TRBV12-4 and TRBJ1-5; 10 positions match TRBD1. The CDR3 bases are TGTGCCAGCAGTTTCCGGGACAGGGGTCAGCCCCAGCATTTT. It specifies CASSFRDRGQPQHF.